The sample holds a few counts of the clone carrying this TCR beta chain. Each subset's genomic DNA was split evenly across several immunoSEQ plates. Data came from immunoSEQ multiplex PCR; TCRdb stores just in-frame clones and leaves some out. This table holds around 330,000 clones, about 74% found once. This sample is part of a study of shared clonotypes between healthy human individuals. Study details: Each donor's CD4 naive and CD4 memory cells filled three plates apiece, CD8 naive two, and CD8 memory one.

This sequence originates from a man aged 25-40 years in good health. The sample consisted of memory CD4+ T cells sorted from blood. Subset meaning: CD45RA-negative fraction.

CDR3 sequence: CASSLRAGGNTEAFF. Here the CDR3 DNA reads TGTGCCAGCAGCTTGAGGGCAGGGGGGAACACTGAAGCTTTCTTT. This rearrangement joins TRBV5-5 to TRBJ1-1; 7 bases map to TRBD1. V gave up 1 base and J gave up 1 base; unmatched junction bases: 4. Germline V gene lookup returns CDR1 SGHKS and CDR2 YYEKEE (reference sequence). This CDR3 has 15 amino acids.